This TCR beta chain was obtained from a study of OX40 agonist ivuxolimab in advanced cancers. Turning to the study itself: Ivuxolimab, an agonist antibody against OX40 (CD134), was given to patients.

Trimming took 3 bases from V and 4 from J, leaving 13 bases between them. The CDR3 runs to 15 residues. The V gene's germline CDR1 is KGHSH and CDR2 LQKENI. The repertoire was sequenced with immunoSEQ multiplex PCR; TCRdb's copy has only in-frame clones and lacks some. The sample includes under 60,000 clones, approximately 87% seen only once; the top ten take around 4.8%. V gene TRBV18 combines with J gene TRBJ1-3; no clear D. The source is an adult with an advanced solid tumor such as melanoma, head and neck, liver or kidney cancer. Source: CD4+ or CD8+ T cells sorted from blood, taken in a trial of the OX40 agonist ivuxolimab. CDR3 region: CASSPSPDRGNTIYF. CDR3 nucleotide sequence: TGTGCCAGCTCACCCTCGCCAGACCGGGGAAACACCATATATTTT.